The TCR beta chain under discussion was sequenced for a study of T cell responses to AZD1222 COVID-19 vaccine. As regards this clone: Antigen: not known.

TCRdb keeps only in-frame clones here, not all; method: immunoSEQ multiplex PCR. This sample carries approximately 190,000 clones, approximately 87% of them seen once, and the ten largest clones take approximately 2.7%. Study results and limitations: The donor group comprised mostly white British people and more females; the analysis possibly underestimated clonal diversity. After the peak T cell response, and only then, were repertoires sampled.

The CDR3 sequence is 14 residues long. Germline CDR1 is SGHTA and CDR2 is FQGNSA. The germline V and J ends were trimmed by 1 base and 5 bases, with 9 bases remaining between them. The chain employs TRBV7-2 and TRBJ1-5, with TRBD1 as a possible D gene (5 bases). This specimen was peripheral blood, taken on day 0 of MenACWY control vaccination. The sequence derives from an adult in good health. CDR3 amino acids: CASSLDGGYQPQHF. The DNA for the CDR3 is TGTGCCAGCAGCTTAGACGGGGGATATCAGCCCCAGCATTTT.